Listed here are 28 T cell receptor beta chains from one sample, sequenced in a study of shared clonotypes between healthy human individuals. Data came from immunoSEQ multiplex PCR; TCRdb stores just in-frame clones and leaves some out. The data show some 1,400,000 clones, around 97% seen once. Sequencing was carried out using naive CD4+ T cells sorted from blood. As to subset: CD45RA+ positively selected. The receptors stem from a man aged 30-40 years in good health.

The DNA of the CDR3 is TGTGCCAGCAGCTCCCAGACTAGCGGGACGTCCTACGAGCAGTACTTC. Protein: CASSSQTSGTSYEQYF. The V call is TRBV5-6, the J call TRBJ2-7, with 11 positions matching TRBD2. CDR3 size: 16 residues. Losses at the gene ends were 3 bases for V and 1 base for J; bases not matched to a gene: 6. Germline CDR1 reads SGHDT; CDR2 reads YYEEEE.

The chain employs TRBV5-1 and TRBJ2-5; no definite D call. Trimming shortened V by 3 bases and J by 5 bases, and 11 bases separated the two germline ends. The CDR3 is 13 amino acids. Germline V gene data show CDR1 as SGHRS and CDR2 as YFSETQ. CDR3 nucleotides: TGCGCCAGCAGCTCCCAAGGGATTGAGACCCAGTACTTC. Amino acid sequence: CASSSQGIETQYF.

Turning to this clone: This sample includes further DNA sequences coding for the same CDR3. The chain combines TRBV4-3 with TRBJ2-1, with D perhaps matching TRBD2 (6 bases). Germline values: CDR1 LGHNA, CDR2 YSLEER. This CDR3 is 15 amino acids long. Trimming left V 1 base short and J 1 base short, with 8 bases between. The CDR3 nucleotides read TGCGCCAGCAGCCAAGGGGGAGGTTCCTACAATGAGCAGTTCTTC. The encoded protein is CASSQGGGSYNEQFF.

The sample holds one count of this clone. The chain carries TRBV18 and TRBJ1-5; no clear D. The V end was cut by 4 bases, the J end by 3 bases, with 16 bases between. The germline V gene encodes CDR1 KGHSH and CDR2 LQKENI. This CDR3 has 16 residues. The CDR3 sequence is CASSRGPVGSNQPQHF. CDR3 nucleotides: TGTGCCAGCTCACGAGGCCCCGTGGGCTCCAATCAGCCCCAGCATTTT.

This chain links TRBV7-9 with TRBJ1-2; the match to TRBD1 covers 9 bases. Germline lookup yields CDR1 SEHNR and CDR2 FQNEAQ (reference sequence). The CDR3 covers 14 residues. Trimming removed 8 bases from V and 4 bases from J; junction bases left unmatched: 8. Here the CDR3 reads CASVGTGNFYGYTF. For the CDR3, the DNA is TGTGCCAGCGTGGGGACAGGGAACTTCTATGGCTACACCTTC.

This rearrangement joins TRBV5-6 to TRBJ2-2; no clear D. The CDR3 is made up of 11 amino acids. The V and J ends lost 6 bases and 5 bases respectively, with 5 bases between them. Germline V gives CDR1 SGHDT, CDR2 YYEEEE. The DNA of the CDR3 is TGTGCCAGCACCACGACCGGGGAGCTGTTTTTT. This codes for CASTTTGELFF.

This clone was observed once. This chain joins TRBV7-2 and TRBJ2-3; D is possibly TRBD1 (6 bases). The CDR3 length is 15 residues. Trimming pared 4 bases from V and 1 base from J, leaving 12 bases between. The germline gives CDR1 SGHTA, CDR2 FQGNSA. Here the CDR3 reads CASSSYRVGTDTQYF. The CDR3 DNA follows: TGTGCCAGCAGCTCCTACAGGGTGGGCACAGATACGCAGTATTTT. Full variable domain (outside the CDR3, taken from reference TRBV7-2 and TRBJ2-3): GAGVSQSPSNKVTEKGKDVELRCDPISGHTALYWYRQSLGQGLEFLIYFQGNSAPDKSGLPSDRFSAERTGGSVSTLTIQRTQQEDSAVYLCASSSYRVGTDTQYFGPGTRLTVL.

The CDR3 nucleotides are TGCGCCAGCAGCCAGGCTAGCGGGAGTCGCGATGAGCAGTTCTTC. This codes for CASSQASGSRDEQFF. The chain has TRBV5-1 and TRBJ2-1, with 10 nucleotides matching TRBD2. CDR1 is SGHRS and CDR2 is YFSETQ in the germline V gene. Trimming took 4 bases from V and 8 from J; bases not matched to a gene: 9. The CDR3 has 15 residues.

V usage is TRBV28 and J usage is TRBJ1-5; the D gene is possibly TRBD1 (5 bases). Deletions cut 4 bases from V and 3 bases from J, with 16 bases between. There are 16 residues in the CDR3. CDR1 and CDR2 from the germline V gene are MDHEN and SYDVKM. The CDR3 here is CASSSLLQELNQPQHF. In nucleotides, the CDR3 is TGTGCCAGCAGTTCATTGTTACAGGAACTCAATCAGCCCCAGCATTTT. The full variable domain, rest sourced from reference TRBV28 and TRBJ1-5, is DVKVTQSSRYLVKRTGEKVFLECVQDMDHENMFWYRQDPGLGLRLIYFSYDVKMKEKGDIPEGYSVSREKKERFSLILESASTNQTSMYLCASSSLLQELNQPQHFGDGTRLSIL.

The chain has TRBV6-5 and TRBJ1-5; D ambiguous. CDR3 length: 13 amino acids. Germline-derived CDR1 and CDR2 are MNHEY and SVGAGI. The V end lost 2 bases, the J end lost 6 bases, and 8 bases lay between the germline ends. DNA for the CDR3: TGTGCCAGCAGTTACGTGGGCGGTCAGCCCCAGCATTTT. It codes for CASSYVGGQPQHF.

The chain recombines TRBV9 with TRBJ2-1; TRBD2 matches at 9 bases. The CDR3 is 14 amino acids. Germline CDR1 and CDR2: SGDLS and YYNGEE. V was clipped by 0 bases and J by 6 bases; unmatched bases: 1. The CDR3 DNA follows: TGTGCCAGCAGCGTAGAGGGACTAGCCAATGAGCAGTTCTTC. It specifies CASSVEGLANEQFF. Full variable domain (rest looked up from reference TRBV9 and TRBJ2-1): DSGVTQTPKHLITATGQRVTLRCSPRSGDLSVYWYQQSLDQGLQFLIQYYNGEERAKGNILERFSAQQFPDLHSELNLSSLELGDSALYFCASSVEGLANEQFFGPGTRLTVL.

The chain couples TRBV4-1 to TRBJ2-7; D is perhaps TRBD2 (5 bases). The CDR3 is made up of 15 amino acids. V shed 1 base and J shed 7 bases, with 17 bases lying between them. Germline V gene lookup returns CDR1 MGHRA and CDR2 YSYEKL. The CDR3 sequence is CASSQAQLEVFEQYF. The CDR3 coding sequence is TGCGCCAGCAGCCAAGCCCAACTAGAAGTCTTTGAGCAGTACTTC.

The chain uses TRBV18 and TRBJ2-2; 7 positions match TRBD1. The CDR3 length is 15 residues. J gave up 4 bases and V 5 bases, and 7 bases lay outside the gene matches. Germline V lookup: CDR1 KGHSH, CDR2 LQKENI. The CDR3 is CASSFPGTATGELFF. CDR3 bases: TGTGCCAGCTCATTTCCCGGGACAGCCACCGGGGAGCTGTTTTTT.

This clone came up once. The chain joins TRBV18 to TRBJ2-7; 13 nucleotides align to TRBD2. The CDR3 contains 15 residues. V lost 4 bases to trimming and J lost 5 bases; unmatched junction nucleotides: 5. Looked up from germline, CDR1 is KGHSH and CDR2 is LQKENI. In DNA form, the CDR3 reads TGTGCCAGCTCACTAGGGACTAGCGGGAACAACGAGCAGTACTTC. It translates to CASSLGTSGNNEQYF. The full variable domain, its missing parts supplied by reference TRBV18 and TRBJ2-7, is NAGVMQNPRHLVRRRGQEARLRCSPMKGHSHVYWYRQLPEEGLKFMVYLQKENIIDESGMPKERFSAEFPKEGPSILRIQQVVRGDSAAYFCASSLGTSGNNEQYFGPGTRLTVT.

The J gene is TRBJ1-5, the V gene TRBV9; 7 bases line up with TRBD1. This CDR3 has 16 residues. V trimming: 0 bases; J trimming: 3 bases; junction bases outside the gene matches: 6. The germline V gene encodes CDR1 SGDLS and CDR2 YYNGEE. CDR3 DNA: TGTGCCAGCAGCGTAGGAGGGGGCACCACCAATCAGCCCCAGCATTTT. Translating it yields CASSVGGGTTNQPQHF.

This chain connects TRBV6-5 to TRBJ2-7, with TRBD2 matching 8 bases. The CDR3 is 16 amino acids. V lost 0 bases to trimming and J lost 5 bases; unmatched junction nucleotides: 9. CDR1 and CDR2 (germline): MNHEY, SVGAGI. CDR3 loop: CASSYSISTSVHEQYF. For the CDR3, the DNA is TGTGCCAGCAGTTACTCGATCTCGACTAGCGTCCACGAGCAGTACTTC.

A word on this clone: At one boundary the junction diverges from the germline segment, which might be a read error. The rearrangement links TRBV19 to TRBJ1-3; maybe TRBD1 (6 bases). Germline V gene sequence: CDR1 LNHDA, CDR2 SQIVND (reference sequence). This CDR3 region has 11 residues. As DNA, the CDR3 is TGTGCCAGTAGTACTAGAGACAGGTTCGACTTT. It encodes CASSTRDRFDF.

The chain links TRBV4-2 to TRBJ2-1; possible D gene TRBD2, 6 bases. This CDR3 comprises 17 residues. V shed 1 base and J shed 7 bases, with 20 bases lying between them. The germline CDR1 and CDR2 sequences are LGHNA and YNFKEQ. The CDR3: CASSQGSPLSSANEQFF. The CDR3 bases are TGTGCCAGCAGCCAAGGATCCCCGCTTTCTAGCGCTAATGAGCAGTTCTTC.

Notes on this clone: This sample also contains other DNA sequences that code for the same CDR3. V usage is TRBV6-5 and J usage is TRBJ1-4, with a weak D call TRBD1 (6 bases). V dropped 6 bases and J dropped 2 bases, with 10 bases sitting between them. The CDR3 has 14 amino acids. Germline V gene data show CDR1 as MNHEY and CDR2 as SVGAGI. Written as DNA, the CDR3 is TGTGCCAGCAGCTCAGGGGTTACTAATGAAAAACTGTTTTTT. Protein product: CASSSGVTNEKLFF.

This chain uses TRBV18 with TRBJ1-4, with TRBD1 identical over 9 bases. Germline-derived CDR1 and CDR2 are KGHSH and LQKENI. V trimming: 6 bases; J trimming: 4 bases; junction bases outside the gene matches: 6. There are 15 residues in the CDR3. The CDR3: CASSPGQGLNEKLFF. In DNA, the CDR3 is TGTGCCAGCTCCCCCGGACAGGGGCTTAATGAAAAACTGTTTTTT.

The rearrangement uses TRBV6-1 and TRBJ2-2; TRBD1 matches at 7 bases. Per germline, CDR1 MNHNS and CDR2 SASEGT. Losses at the gene ends were 10 bases for V and 1 base for J; bases not matched to a gene: 9. CDR3 length equals 15 residues. The CDR3 DNA reads as TGTGCCACCATGGGACAGCCTATGAACACCGGGGAGCTGTTTTTT. Protein: CATMGQPMNTGELFF.

This rearrangement joins TRBV27 to TRBJ2-3; D remains unclear. The CDR3 contains 14 residues. CDR1 and CDR2 from the germline V gene are MNHEY and SMNVEV (reference sequence). V was cut by 4 bases and J by 4 bases, with 12 bases left in between. CDR3 loop: CASSSPHLSDTQYF. The CDR3 coding sequence is TGTGCCAGCAGTTCCCCGCACTTATCAGATACGCAGTATTTT.

V usage is TRBV6-5 and J usage is TRBJ1-1, with 7 bases fitting TRBD1. CDR1 is MNHEY and CDR2 is SVGAGI in the germline V gene. The CDR3 is 14 residues long. The trim removed 6 bases at V and 4 bases at J, leaving 8 bases unmatched. The CDR3 nucleotides read TGTGCCAGCAGCCAGACAGGGTGGGGCACTGAAGCTTTCTTT. Protein sequence: CASSQTGWGTEAFF.

V gene TRBV5-1 combines with J gene TRBJ1-1, with a tentative D call TRBD1 (5 bases). In germline, CDR1 is SGHRS, CDR2 YFSETQ. The germline V and J ends were trimmed by 1 base and 5 bases, with 21 bases remaining between them. The CDR3 is 17 residues long. The CDR3 region is CASSLRQGDPLRTEAFF. CDR3 nucleotides: TGCGCCAGCAGCTTGCGGCAGGGAGATCCCCTCAGGACTGAAGCTTTCTTT. The variable domain in full, with the rest retrieved from reference TRBV5-1 and TRBJ1-1, is KAGVTQTPRYLIKTRGQQVTLSCSPISGHRSVSWYQQTPGQGLQFLFEYFSETQRNKGNFPGRFSGRQFSNSRSEMNVSTLELGDSALYLCASSLRQGDPLRTEAFFGQGTRLTVV.

The chain employs TRBV10-1 and TRBJ2-3; D might be TRBD1 (5 bases). With 4 bases removed from V and 4 bases from J, the gap between germline ends came to 9 bases. Germline assignment: CDR1 WNHNN and CDR2 SYGVQD (reference sequence). The CDR3 consists of 13 residues. The CDR3 spells CASSARVADTQYF. The CDR3 DNA reads TGCGCCAGCAGTGCCAGGGTGGCAGATACGCAGTATTTT.

The rearrangement links TRBV5-5 to TRBJ2-7, with 7 nucleotides matching TRBD2. The CDR3 has 15 residues. V shed 1 base and J 3 bases; nucleotides not matched to a gene: 7. Germline V CDR1 and CDR2: SGHKS, YYEKEE (reference sequence). CDR3 sequence: CASSLRGLSFYEQYF. CDR3 sequence (DNA): TGTGCCAGCAGCTTGCGGGGACTATCCTTCTACGAGCAGTACTTC.

Worth noting for this clone: The sample carries other DNA sequences with the same CDR3. The chain couples TRBV29-1 to TRBJ2-5, with a weak D call TRBD1 (5 bases). Germline lookup yields CDR1 SQVTM and CDR2 ANQGSEA. V lost 4 bases to trimming and J lost 3 bases, with 9 bases between them. The CDR3 spans 12 residues. The CDR3 nucleotides are TGCAGCGTTGGAAGGGGTGAAGAGACCCAGTACTTC. Amino acid sequence: CSVGRGEETQYF.

The CDR3 is CASSLVGQGYTGELFF. The CDR3 region has the DNA TGTGCCAGCAGCTTGGTAGGACAGGGATACACCGGGGAGCTGTTTTTT. The rearrangement links TRBV5-6 to TRBJ2-2, with 8 bases lining up with TRBD1. V lost 0 bases to trimming and J lost 3 bases; unmatched junction nucleotides: 4. Germline V gene sequence: CDR1 SGHDT, CDR2 YYEEEE. The CDR3 sequence is 16 residues long.